The present TCR beta chain was sequenced within a study of cytomegalovirus exposure and HLA in healthy donors. Across the study: The study's early data release held tens of millions of unique TCRs from HLA-typed donors. Overall study results and limits: Analysis was carried out at a later point, and it linked a missense DCLRE1C variant to TCR beta V- and J-gene trimming.

The PCR ran on 60 Vbeta and 13 Jbeta primers. TCRdb's copy holds only in-frame clones and misses some; the assay was immunoSEQ multiplex PCR. Seen here are 100,000 to 150,000 clones, around 78% observed once, and the top ten hold around 4%. To note about this clone: The target antigen is unknown. Mismatch with germline at one junction end may stem from a read error.

This receptor was taken from a man aged 40-50 years in good health and CMV-seronegative. Sequenced: PBMCs.

The DNA of the CDR3 is TGTGCCAGCAGCCCGCCGGGGGAAACCCTGTTTGGTTTT. This sequence encodes CASSPPGETLFGF. The chain combines TRBV7-2 with TRBJ2-3, with a tentative D call TRBD2 (6 bases). Germline CDR1 reads SGHTA; CDR2 reads FQGNSA. The CDR3 consists of 13 residues.